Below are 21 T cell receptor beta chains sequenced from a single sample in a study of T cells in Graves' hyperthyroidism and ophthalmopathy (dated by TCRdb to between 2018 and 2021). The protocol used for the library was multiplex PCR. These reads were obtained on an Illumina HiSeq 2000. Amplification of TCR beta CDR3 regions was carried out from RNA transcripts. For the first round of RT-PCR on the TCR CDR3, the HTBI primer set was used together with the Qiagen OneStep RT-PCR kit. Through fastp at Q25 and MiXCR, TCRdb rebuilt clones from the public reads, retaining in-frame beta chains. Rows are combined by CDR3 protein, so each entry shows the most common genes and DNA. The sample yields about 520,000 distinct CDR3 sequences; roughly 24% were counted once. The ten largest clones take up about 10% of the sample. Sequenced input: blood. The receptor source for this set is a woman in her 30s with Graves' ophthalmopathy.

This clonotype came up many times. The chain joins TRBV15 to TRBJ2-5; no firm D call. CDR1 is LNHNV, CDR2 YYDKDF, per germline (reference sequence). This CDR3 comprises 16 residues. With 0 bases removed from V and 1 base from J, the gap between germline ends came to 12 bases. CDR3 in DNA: TGTGCCACCAGCAGAGATAGCCCGATTCTCCAAGAGACCCAGTACTTC. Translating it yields CATSRDSPILQETQYF. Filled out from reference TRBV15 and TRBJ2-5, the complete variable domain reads DAMVIQNPRYQVTQFGKPVTLSCSQTLNHNVMYWYQQKSSQAPKLLFHYYDKDFNNEADTPDNFQSRRPNTSFCFLDIRSPGLGDTAMYLCATSRDSPILQETQYFGPGTRLLVL.

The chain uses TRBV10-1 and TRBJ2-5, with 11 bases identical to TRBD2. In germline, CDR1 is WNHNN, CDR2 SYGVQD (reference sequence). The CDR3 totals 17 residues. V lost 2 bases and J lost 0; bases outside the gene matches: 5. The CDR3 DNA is TGCGCCAGCAGTGAGGGGTCTAGCGGGGGGTACCAAGAGACCCAGTACTTC. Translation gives CASSEGSSGGYQETQYF.

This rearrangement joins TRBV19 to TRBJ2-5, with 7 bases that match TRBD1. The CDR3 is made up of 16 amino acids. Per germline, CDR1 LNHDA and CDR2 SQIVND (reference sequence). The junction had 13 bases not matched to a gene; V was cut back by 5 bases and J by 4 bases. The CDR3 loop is CASSPLGQAGPETQYF. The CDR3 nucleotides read TGTGCCAGTAGTCCTCTCGGACAGGCCGGACCAGAGACCCAGTACTTC.

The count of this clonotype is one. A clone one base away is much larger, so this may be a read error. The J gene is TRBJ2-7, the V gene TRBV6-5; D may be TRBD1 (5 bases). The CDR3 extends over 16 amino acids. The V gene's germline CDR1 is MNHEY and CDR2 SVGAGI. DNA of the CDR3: TGTGCCAGCAGTTACTCGATAGACAGCAACTCCTACGAGCTGTACTTC. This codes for CASSYSIDSNSYELYF.

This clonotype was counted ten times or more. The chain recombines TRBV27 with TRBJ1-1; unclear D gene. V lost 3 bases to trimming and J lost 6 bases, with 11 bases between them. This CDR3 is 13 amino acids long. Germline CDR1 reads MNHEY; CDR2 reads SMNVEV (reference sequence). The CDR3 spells CASSLTEGPEAFF. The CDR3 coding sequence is TGTGCCAGCAGTTTGACGGAAGGTCCTGAAGCTTTCTTT.

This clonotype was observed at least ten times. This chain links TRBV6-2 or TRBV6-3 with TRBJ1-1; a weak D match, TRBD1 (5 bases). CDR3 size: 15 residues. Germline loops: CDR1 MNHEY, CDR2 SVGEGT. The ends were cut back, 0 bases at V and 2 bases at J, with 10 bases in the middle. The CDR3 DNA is TGTGCCAGCAGTTACTCAGGTAGGGGTAACACTGAAGCTTTCTTT. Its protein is CASSYSGRGNTEAFF.

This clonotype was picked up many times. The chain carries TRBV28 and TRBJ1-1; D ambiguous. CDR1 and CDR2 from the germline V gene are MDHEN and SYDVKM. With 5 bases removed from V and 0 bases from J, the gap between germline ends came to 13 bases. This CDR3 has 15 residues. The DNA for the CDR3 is TGTGCCAGCAGTCCCTACCGGGCCTTGAACACTGAAGCTTTCTTT. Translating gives CASSPYRALNTEAFF.

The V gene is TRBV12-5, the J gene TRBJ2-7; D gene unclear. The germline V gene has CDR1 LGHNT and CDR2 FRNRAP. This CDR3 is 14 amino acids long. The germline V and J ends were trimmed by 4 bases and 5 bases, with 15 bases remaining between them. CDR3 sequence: CASGWYWPKDEQYF. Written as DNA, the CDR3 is TGTGCTAGTGGTTGGTATTGGCCCAAGGACGAGCAGTACTTC.

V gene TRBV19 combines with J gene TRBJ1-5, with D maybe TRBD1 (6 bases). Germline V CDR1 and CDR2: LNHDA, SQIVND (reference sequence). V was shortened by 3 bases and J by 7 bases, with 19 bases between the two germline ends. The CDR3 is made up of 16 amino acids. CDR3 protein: CASSMVWQGSWQPQHF. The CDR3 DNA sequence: TGTGCCAGTAGTATGGTGTGGCAGGGGTCGTGGCAGCCCCAGCATTTT.

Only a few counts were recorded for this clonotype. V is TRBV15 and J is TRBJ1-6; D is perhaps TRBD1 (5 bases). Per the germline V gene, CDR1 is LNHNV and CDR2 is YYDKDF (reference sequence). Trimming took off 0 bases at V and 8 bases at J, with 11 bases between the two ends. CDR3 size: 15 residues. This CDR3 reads CATSRDQGRDSPLHF. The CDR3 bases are TGTGCCACCAGCAGAGATCAGGGCAGGGATTCACCCCTCCACTTT.

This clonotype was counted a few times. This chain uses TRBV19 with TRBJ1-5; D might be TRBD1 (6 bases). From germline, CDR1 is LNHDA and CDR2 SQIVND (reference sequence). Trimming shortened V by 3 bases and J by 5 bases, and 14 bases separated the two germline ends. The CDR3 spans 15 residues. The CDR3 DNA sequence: TGTGCCAGTAGTATCATTTGGGGGGCCCATCAGCCCCAGCATTTT. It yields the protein CASSIIWGAHQPQHF.

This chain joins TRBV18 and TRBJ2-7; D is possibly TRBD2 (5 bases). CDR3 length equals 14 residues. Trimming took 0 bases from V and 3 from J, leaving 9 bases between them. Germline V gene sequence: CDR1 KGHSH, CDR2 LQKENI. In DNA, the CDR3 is TGTGCCAGCTCACCACCGCCGGGGAACTACGAGCAGTACTTC. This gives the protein CASSPPPGNYEQYF.

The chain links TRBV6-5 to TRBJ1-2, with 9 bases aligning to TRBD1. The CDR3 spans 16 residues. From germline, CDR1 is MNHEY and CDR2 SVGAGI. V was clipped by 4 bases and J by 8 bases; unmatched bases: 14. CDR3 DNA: TGTGCCAGCAGTTCTGGTGGACAGGGGAGGGTGGAAGGCTACACCTTC. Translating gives CASSSGGQGRVEGYTF.

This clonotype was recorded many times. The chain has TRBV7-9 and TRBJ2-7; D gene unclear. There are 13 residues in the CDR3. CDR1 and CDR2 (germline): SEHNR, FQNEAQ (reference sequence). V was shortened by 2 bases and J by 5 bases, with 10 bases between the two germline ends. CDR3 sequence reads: CASSLLDYHEQYF. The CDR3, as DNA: TGTGCCAGCAGCTTACTGGATTACCACGAGCAGTACTTC.

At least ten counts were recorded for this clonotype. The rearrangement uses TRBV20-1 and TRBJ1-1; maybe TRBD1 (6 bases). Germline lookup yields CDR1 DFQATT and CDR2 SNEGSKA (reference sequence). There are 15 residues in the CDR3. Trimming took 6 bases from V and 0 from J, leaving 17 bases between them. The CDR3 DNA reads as TGCAGTGCCATAGAGGGTGGACAGCTGAACACTGAAGCTTTCTTT. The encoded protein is CSAIEGGQLNTEAFF.

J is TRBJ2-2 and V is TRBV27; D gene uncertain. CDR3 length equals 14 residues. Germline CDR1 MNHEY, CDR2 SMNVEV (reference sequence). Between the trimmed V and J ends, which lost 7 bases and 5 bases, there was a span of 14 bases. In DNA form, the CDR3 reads TGTGCCAGCACCATTCGACCGATGACCGGGGAGCTGTTTTTT. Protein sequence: CASTIRPMTGELFF.

The CDR3 sequence: CASSWTSGIGTQYF. In DNA form, the CDR3 reads TGTGCCAGCAGCTGGACTAGCGGCATCGGGACCCAGTACTTC. The chain links TRBV6-2 or TRBV6-3 to TRBJ2-5; 10 nucleotides agree with TRBD2. The CDR3 is made up of 14 amino acids. V lost 6 bases to trimming and J lost 7 bases; unmatched junction nucleotides: 8. Germline V gives CDR1 MNHEY, CDR2 SVGEGT.

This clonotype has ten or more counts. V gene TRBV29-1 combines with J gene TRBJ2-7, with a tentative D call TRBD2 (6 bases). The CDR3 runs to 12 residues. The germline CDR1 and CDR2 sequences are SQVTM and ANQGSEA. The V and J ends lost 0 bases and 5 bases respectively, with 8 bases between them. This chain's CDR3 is CSVEDGEDEQYF. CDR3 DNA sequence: TGCAGCGTTGAAGACGGGGAGGACGAGCAGTACTTC.

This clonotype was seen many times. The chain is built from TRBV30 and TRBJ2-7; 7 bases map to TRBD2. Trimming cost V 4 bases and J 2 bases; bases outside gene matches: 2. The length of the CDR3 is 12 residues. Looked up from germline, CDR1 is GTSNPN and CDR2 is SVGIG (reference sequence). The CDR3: CAWNAGAYEQYF. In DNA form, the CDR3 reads TGTGCCTGGAATGCGGGGGCCTACGAGCAGTACTTC.

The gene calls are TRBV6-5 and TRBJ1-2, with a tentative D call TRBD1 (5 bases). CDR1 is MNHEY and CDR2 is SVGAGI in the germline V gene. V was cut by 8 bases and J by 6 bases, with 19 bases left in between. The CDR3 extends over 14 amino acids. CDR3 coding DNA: TGTGCCAGCGTTAGGGCAGGGCTGACGGATGGCTACACCTTC. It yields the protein CASVRAGLTDGYTF.

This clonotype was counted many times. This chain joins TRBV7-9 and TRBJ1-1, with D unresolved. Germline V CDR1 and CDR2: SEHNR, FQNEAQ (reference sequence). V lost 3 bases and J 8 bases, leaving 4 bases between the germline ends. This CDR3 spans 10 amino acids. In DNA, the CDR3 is TGTGCCAGCAGCTTCGCCGAAGCTTTCTTT. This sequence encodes CASSFAEAFF. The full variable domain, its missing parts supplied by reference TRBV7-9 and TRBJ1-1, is DTGVSQNPRHKITKRGQNVTFRCDPISEHNRLYWYRQTLGQGPEFLTYFQNEAQLEKSRLLSDRFSAERPKGSFSTLEIQRTEQGDSAMYLCASSFAEAFFGQGTRLTVV.